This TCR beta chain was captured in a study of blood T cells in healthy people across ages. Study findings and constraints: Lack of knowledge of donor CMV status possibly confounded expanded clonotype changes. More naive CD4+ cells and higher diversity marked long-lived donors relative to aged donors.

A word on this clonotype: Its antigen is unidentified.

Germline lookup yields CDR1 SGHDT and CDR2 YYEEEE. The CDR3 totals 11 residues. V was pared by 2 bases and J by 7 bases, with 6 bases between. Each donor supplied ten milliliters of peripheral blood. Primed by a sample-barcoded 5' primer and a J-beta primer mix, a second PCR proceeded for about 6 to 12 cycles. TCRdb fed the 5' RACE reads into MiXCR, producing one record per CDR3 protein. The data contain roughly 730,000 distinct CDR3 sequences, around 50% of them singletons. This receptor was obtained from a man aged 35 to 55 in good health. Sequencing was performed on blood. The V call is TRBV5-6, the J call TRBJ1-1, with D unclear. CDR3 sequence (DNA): TGTGCCAGCAGCTTTGGTATTGAAGCTTTCTTT. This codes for CASSFGIEAFF. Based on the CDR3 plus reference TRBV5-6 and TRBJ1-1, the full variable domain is DAGVTQSPTHLIKTRGQQVTLRCSPKSGHDTVSWYQQALGQGPQFIFQYYEEEERQRGNFPDRFSGHQFPNYSSELNVNALLLGDSALYLCASSFGIEAFFGQGTRLTVV.